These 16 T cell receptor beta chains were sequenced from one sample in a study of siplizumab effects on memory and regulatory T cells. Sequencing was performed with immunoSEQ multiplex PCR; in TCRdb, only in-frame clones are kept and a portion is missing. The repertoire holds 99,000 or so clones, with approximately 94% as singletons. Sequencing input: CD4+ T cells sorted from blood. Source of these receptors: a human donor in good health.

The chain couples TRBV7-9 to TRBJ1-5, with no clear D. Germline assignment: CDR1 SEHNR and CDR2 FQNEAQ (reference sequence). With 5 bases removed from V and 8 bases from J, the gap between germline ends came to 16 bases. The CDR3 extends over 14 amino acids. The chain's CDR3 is CASSPDGRMEPQHF. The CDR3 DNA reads TGTGCCAGCAGCCCCGACGGACGTATGGAGCCCCAGCATTTT.

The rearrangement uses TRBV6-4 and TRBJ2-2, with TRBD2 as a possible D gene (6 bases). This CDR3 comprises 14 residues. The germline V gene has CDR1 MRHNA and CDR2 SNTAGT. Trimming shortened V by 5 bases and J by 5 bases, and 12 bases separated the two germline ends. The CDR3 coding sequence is TGTGCCAGCAGTCCGACCGGGAGAACCGGGGAGCTGTTTTTT. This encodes CASSPTGRTGELFF.

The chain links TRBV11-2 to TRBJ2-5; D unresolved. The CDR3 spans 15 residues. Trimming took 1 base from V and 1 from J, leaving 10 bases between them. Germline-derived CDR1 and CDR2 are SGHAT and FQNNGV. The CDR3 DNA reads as TGTGCCAGCAGCTTAGCTTTAGCTGGCCAAGAGACCCAGTACTTC. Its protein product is CASSLALAGQETQYF. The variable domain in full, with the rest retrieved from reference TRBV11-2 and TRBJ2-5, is EAGVAQSPRYKIIEKRQSVAFWCNPISGHATLYWYQQILGQGPKLLIQFQNNGVVDDSQLPKDRFSAERLKGVDSTLKIQPAKLEDSAVYLCASSLALAGQETQYFGPGTRLLVL.

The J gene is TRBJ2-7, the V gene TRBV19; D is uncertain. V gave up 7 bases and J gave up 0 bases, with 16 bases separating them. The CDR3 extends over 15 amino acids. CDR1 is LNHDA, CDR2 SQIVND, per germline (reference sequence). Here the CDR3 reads CASTQTGSSSYEQYF. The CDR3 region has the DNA TGTGCCAGTACCCAAACCGGGTCTAGCTCCTACGAGCAGTACTTC.

The CDR3 nucleotides read TGCGCCAGCAGCCAAGTGGGGACAGGGTCCCCTGGAAACACCATATATTTT. This sequence encodes CASSQVGTGSPGNTIYF. J is TRBJ1-3 and V is TRBV4-1, with TRBD1 identical over 9 bases. The CDR3 is 17 residues long. V lost 1 base to trimming and J lost 2 bases; unmatched junction nucleotides: 6. The germline CDR1 and CDR2 sequences are MGHRA and YSYEKL.

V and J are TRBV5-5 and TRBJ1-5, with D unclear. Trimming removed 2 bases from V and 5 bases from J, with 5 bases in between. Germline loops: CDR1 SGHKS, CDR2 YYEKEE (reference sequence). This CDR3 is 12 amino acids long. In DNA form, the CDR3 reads TGTGCCAGCAGCTTAGGACATCAGCCCCAGCATTTT. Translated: CASSLGHQPQHF.

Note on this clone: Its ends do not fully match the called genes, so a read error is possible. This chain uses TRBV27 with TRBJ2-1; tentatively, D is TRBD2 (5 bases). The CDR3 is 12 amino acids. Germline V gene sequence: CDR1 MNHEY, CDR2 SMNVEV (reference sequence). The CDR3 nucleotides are TGTGCCAGCGGTTTAGGACTTGGCGGGCAGTTCTTC. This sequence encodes CASGLGLGGQFF.

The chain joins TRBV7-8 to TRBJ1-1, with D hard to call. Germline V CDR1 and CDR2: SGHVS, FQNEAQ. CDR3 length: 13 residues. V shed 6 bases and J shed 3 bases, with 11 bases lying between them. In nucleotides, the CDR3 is TGTGCCAGCAGGAAAAAGAGGGACACTGAAGCTTTCTTT. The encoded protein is CASRKKRDTEAFF. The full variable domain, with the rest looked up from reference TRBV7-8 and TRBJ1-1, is GAGVSQSPRYKVAKRGQDVALRCDPISGHVSLFWYQQALGQGPEFLTYFQNEAQLDKSGLPSDRFFAERPEGSVSTLKIQRTQQEDSAVYLCASRKKRDTEAFFGQGTRLTVV.

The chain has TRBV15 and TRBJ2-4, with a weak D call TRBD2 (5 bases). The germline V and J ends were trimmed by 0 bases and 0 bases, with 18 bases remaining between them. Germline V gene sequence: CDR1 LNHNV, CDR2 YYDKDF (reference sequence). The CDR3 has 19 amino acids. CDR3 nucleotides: TGTGCCACCAGCAGAGATGGACTGGGCAGGACGCTAGCCAAAAACATTCAGTACTTC. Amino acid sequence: CATSRDGLGRTLAKNIQYF.

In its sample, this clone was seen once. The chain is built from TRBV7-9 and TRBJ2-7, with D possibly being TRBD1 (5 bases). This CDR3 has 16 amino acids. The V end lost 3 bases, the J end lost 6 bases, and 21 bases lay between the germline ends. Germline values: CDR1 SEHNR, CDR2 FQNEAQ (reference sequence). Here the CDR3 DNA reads TGTGCCAGCAGCTTGGGTTTATGGCAGGGAAACGCCGAGCAGTACTTC. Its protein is CASSLGLWQGNAEQYF. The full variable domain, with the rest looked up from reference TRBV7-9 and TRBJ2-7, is DTGVSQNPRHKITKRGQNVTFRCDPISEHNRLYWYRQTLGQGPEFLTYFQNEAQLEKSRLLSDRFSAERPKGSFSTLEIQRTEQGDSAMYLCASSLGLWQGNAEQYFGPGTRLTVT.

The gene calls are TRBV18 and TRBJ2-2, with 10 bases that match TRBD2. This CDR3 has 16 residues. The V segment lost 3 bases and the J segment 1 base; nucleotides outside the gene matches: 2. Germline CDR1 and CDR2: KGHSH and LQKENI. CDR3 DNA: TGTGCCAGCTCACCGCTAGCGGGGGTGAACACCGGGGAGCTGTTTTTT. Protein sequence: CASSPLAGVNTGELFF.

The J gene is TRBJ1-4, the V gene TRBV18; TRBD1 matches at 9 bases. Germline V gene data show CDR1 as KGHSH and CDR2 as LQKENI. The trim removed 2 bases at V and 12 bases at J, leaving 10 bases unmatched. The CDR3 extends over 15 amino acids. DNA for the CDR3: TGTGCCAGCTCACCAGCCGGGACAGGGACTGTGGAACTGTTTTTT. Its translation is CASSPAGTGTVELFF.

CDR3: CASSEPGGGNQPQHF. As DNA, the CDR3 is TGTGCCAGCAGTGAACCAGGGGGAGGCAATCAGCCCCAGCATTTT. The chain joins TRBV25-1 to TRBJ1-5; 7 bases map to TRBD1. V lost 2 bases and J lost 2; bases outside the gene matches: 3. The CDR3 totals 15 residues. Germline CDR1 reads MGHDK; CDR2 reads SYGVNS.

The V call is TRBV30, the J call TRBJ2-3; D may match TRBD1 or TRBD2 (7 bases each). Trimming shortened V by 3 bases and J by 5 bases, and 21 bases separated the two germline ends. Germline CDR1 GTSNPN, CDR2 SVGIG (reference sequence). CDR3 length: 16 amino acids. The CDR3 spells CAWSLIGGGSGDTQYF. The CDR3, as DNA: TGTGCCTGGAGCTTGATAGGGGGCGGGAGTGGAGATACGCAGTATTTT.

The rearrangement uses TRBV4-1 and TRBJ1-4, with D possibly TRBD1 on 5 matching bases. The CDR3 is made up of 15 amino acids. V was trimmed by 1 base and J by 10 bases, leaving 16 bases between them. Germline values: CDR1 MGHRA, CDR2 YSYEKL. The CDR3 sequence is CASSQGFRGEGKLFF. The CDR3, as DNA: TGCGCCAGCAGCCAAGGATTTCGGGGGGAGGGAAAACTGTTTTTT.

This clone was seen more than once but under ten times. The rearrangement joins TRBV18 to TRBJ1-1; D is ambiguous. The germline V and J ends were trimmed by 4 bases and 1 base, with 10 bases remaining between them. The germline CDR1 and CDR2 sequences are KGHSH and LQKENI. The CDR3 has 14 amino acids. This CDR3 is CASSLAGQNTEAFF. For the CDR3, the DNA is TGTGCCAGCTCACTGGCGGGCCAGAACACTGAAGCTTTCTTT.